This TCR beta chain was profiled in a study of cytomegalovirus exposure and HLA in healthy donors. Broader study findings: TCR beta V segments were, for the most part, productive about 87% or about 30% of the time in an earlier analysis.

V gave up 9 bases and J gave up 1 base, with 6 bases separating them. This CDR3 spans 11 amino acids. The germline V gene encodes CDR1 LNHNV and CDR2 YYDKDF (reference sequence). Healthy individuals who donated bone marrow served as the donors. With 60 Vbeta and 13 Jbeta primers, the PCR was carried out. Clones were sequenced by immunoSEQ multiplex PCR, and TCRdb holds only the in-frame ones, with some missing. This sample has 90,000 to 120,000 clones, with roughly three fifths found just once. Remarks on this clone: Its target is unknown.

This chain links TRBV15 with TRBJ1-1; D possibly corresponds to TRBD1 (5 bases). The clonotype originates from a man aged 25 to 45 in good health and CMV-seropositive. What was sequenced was PBMCs. The CDR3 DNA is TGTGCCACGACAGAGAACACTGAAGCTTTCTTT. This translates into CATTENTEAFF.